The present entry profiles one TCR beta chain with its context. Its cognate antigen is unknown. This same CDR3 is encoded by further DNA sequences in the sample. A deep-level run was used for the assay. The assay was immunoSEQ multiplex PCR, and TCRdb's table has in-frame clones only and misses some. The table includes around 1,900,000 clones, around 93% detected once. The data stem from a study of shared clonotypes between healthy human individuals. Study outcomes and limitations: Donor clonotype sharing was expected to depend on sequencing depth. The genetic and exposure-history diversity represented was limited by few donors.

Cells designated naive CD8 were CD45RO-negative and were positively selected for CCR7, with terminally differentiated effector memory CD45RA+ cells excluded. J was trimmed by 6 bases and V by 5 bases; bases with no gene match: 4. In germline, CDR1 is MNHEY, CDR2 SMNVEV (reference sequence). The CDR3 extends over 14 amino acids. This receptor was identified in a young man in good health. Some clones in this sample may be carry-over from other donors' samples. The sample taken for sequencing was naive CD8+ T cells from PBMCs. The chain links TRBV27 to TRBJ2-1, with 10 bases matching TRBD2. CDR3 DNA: TGTGCCAGCAGTCCCCGACTAGCGGGCAATGAGCAGTTCTTC. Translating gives CASSPRLAGNEQFF.